This T cell receptor beta chain was sequenced for a study of T-cell reconstitution after alpha-beta-depleted transplantation in children. Germline values: CDR1 SGHRS, CDR2 YFSETQ. V lost 0 bases and J 5 bases, leaving 11 bases between the germline ends. The CDR3 spans 14 residues. General study points: Alpha-beta T cells about two months after transplant reportedly derived from several hundred expanded graft clones.

There are many counts of this clonotype. Its antigen remains unknown. Unique molecular identifiers were used in preparing the TCRbeta library. TCRdb independently ran MiXCR on the PCR reads; one entry per CDR3 protein. The sample yields a few hundred thousand distinct CDR3 sequences, 9.5% to 13% seen once. The specimen comprised peripheral blood, sampled 180 days after TCRalphabeta/CD19-depleted stem cell transplant. The chain recombines TRBV5-1 with TRBJ2-5, with D perhaps TRBD1 (6 bases). This receptor was taken from a male patient aged 2 to 10 who had a stem cell transplant for chronic granulomatous disease, so the T cells may come from the graft donor. The CDR3 DNA follows: TGCGCCAGCAGCTTGGGACAGGCTGGGGAGACCCAGTACTTC. This encodes CASSLGQAGETQYF.